The 6 T cell receptor beta chains reported below all come from one sample, sequenced in a study of blood T cell repertoires in COVID-19. Assay used: immunoSEQ multiplex PCR; TCRdb lists only in-frame clones, some missing. The sample lists about 140,000 clones, around 83% occurring once. Sequenced input: peripheral blood. All receptors come from a man aged 55 to 70 with active or convalescent COVID-19.

The chain couples TRBV6-5 to TRBJ1-6; 7 bases are a match to TRBD1. CDR1 and CDR2 from the germline V gene are MNHEY and SVGAGI. The CDR3 loop spans 15 amino acids. V was clipped by 4 bases and J by 6 bases; unmatched bases: 6. The chain's CDR3 is CASSLTGYGNSPLHF. The CDR3 region has the DNA TGTGCCAGCAGTTTGACAGGGTATGGTAATTCACCCCTCCACTTT.

V gene TRBV7-2 combines with J gene TRBJ1-1, with TRBD1 matching 7 bases. Germline CDR1 reads SGHTA; CDR2 reads FQGNSA. CDR3 size: 14 residues. V was clipped by 5 bases and J by 5 bases; unmatched bases: 8. CDR3 amino acids: CASSVRQGWTEAFF. Written as DNA, the CDR3 is TGTGCCAGCAGCGTCAGACAGGGATGGACTGAAGCTTTCTTT.

The chain carries TRBV10-2 and TRBJ2-3; TRBD2 matches at 10 bases. CDR3 length: 15 amino acids. The V segment lost 7 bases and the J segment 0 bases; nucleotides outside the gene matches: 4. Germline V gene data show CDR1 as WSHSY and CDR2 as SAAADI. This chain's CDR3 is CASTATSGSTDTQYF. CDR3 sequence (DNA): TGCGCCAGCACCGCGACTAGCGGGAGCACAGATACGCAGTATTTT.

The chain recombines TRBV19 with TRBJ1-1, with TRBD1 matching over 10 bases. Germline V CDR1 and CDR2: LNHDA, SQIVND (reference sequence). J gave up 5 bases and V 7 bases, and 13 bases lay outside the gene matches. This CDR3 is built from 16 residues. The CDR3: CASTHLRPGQGTEAFF. The CDR3 nucleotides read TGTGCCAGTACCCATCTTCGTCCGGGACAGGGGACTGAAGCTTTCTTT.

This clone occurred a few times. The chain carries TRBV24-1 and TRBJ1-2; D ambiguous. CDR3 length: 12 amino acids. Germline V gene sequence: CDR1 KGHDR, CDR2 SFDVKD. The V gene lost 4 bases and the J gene lost 2 bases, with 4 bases spanning the gap. This chain's CDR3 is CATSETNYGYTF. As DNA, the CDR3 is TGTGCCACCAGTGAGACAAACTATGGCTACACCTTC.

This clone was seen once. The rearrangement uses TRBV6-2 or TRBV6-3 and TRBJ2-7; D unclear. Germline CDR1 MNHEY, CDR2 SVGEGT. CDR3 length: 14 amino acids. The V end was cut by 6 bases, the J end by 0 bases, with 12 bases between. The CDR3, as DNA: TGTGCCAGCAGCGAGCCGGGTCGCTCCTACGAGCAGTACGTC. It codes for CASSEPGRSYEQYV.